The sequence of this T cell receptor (beta chain) was determined in a study of T-cell reconstitution after alpha-beta-depleted transplantation in children. General study points: Recipient T cells and thymic progenitors that survived were the source of the high TCRbeta diversity seen at day 60 in some patients. Several hundred expanded graft clones reportedly gave rise to the alpha-beta T cells present about two months after transplant. T cells produced anew were the main source of T-cell counts and diversity one year after transplant.

Library preparation (for TCRbeta) was performed with unique molecular identifiers. Each CDR3 protein gets one entry after TCRdb re-called the PCR reads with MiXCR. In the table there are about 980,000 distinct CDR3 sequences, 25% to 30% of which are singletons. In its sample, this clonotype was seen a few times. The antigen remains unidentified. Germline loops: CDR1 LGHNA, CDR2 YSLEER. The CDR3 length is 17 residues. The V and J ends lost 3 bases and 4 bases respectively, with 18 bases between them. The chain has TRBV4-3 and TRBJ2-2; D possibly corresponds to TRBD1 (6 bases). This material consisted of PBMCs, mostly from graft donor cells, taken 360 days after TCRalphabeta/CD19-depleted stem cell transplant. This receptor was identified in a boy under three years old who had a stem cell transplant for SCID, so the T cells may come from the graft donor. The CDR3 sequence: CASSHLWTVFPTGELFF. The CDR3 nucleotides read TGCGCCAGCAGCCACCTCTGGACAGTCTTTCCCACCGGGGAGCTGTTTTTT.